This T cell receptor beta chain was recovered during a study of blood T cell repertoires in COVID-19. In the study overall: Acute and convalescent COVID-19 samples came from the United States, Italy and Spain. PBMCs, B-cell-depleted T cells, or T cells provided the cDNA or gDNA that made up the material.

This CDR3 is built from 14 residues. Deletions cut 2 bases from V and 0 bases from J, with 10 bases between. Germline V gene data show CDR1 as SQVTM and CDR2 as ANQGSEA. In the study's own analysis: Nucleated cell number was recorded as an estimate derived from reference gene primer amplification. The method was immunoSEQ multiplex PCR; TCRdb's version includes in-frame clones alone and lacks a portion of them. Clonal size and the V and J genes are those of that table, whereas D and trimming came from the DNA. The data hold about 430,000 clones, with roughly 90% observed a single time. This TCR was recovered from a man in his late teens or twenties with COVID-19, enrolled during active disease. Sequencing was performed on peripheral blood. V and J are TRBV29-1 and TRBJ1-1; no reliable D call. The CDR3: CSVEPVLMNTEAFF. The CDR3 nucleotides are TGCAGCGTTGAACCGGTCTTAATGAACACTGAAGCTTTCTTT.